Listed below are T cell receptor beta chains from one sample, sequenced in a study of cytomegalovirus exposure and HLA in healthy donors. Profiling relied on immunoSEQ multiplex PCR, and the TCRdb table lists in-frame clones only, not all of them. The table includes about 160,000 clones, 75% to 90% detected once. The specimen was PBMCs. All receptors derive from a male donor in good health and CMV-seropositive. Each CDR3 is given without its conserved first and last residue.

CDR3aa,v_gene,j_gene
ASSRVRDRGYEQY,TRBV6-1,TRBJ2-7
ASIPTSGRAAEQF,TRBV5-1,TRBJ2-1
ASSPVGLVNEQF,TRBV9,TRBJ2-1
ATWTSGGAPSSYNEQF,TRBV7-8,TRBJ2-1
AISDSGLASNTGELF,TRBV10-3,TRBJ2-2
ASFPLRGQEEKLF,TRBV6-1,TRBJ1-4
ASSLGLAGGTDTQY,TRBV7-2,TRBJ2-3
ASSPPGGVSYNEQF,TRBV11-3,TRBJ2-1
ASSARGTVPGNTIY,TRBV9,TRBJ1-3
ASSEGTGGSGLIASYNEQF,TRBV2,TRBJ2-1
ASSFGTGGGNYGYT,TRBV27,TRBJ1-2
ASSLVVGGSGGTGELF,TRBV5-5,TRBJ2-2
ASSLDGEVAGVLSYEQY,TRBV11-2,TRBJ2-7
ATGLAGGSEQF,TRBV15,TRBJ2-1
ASSAPGVGPGANVLT,TRBV2,TRBJ2-6
ASSELGLNTGDTQY,TRBV25-1,TRBJ2-3
ASSVPQGADEQH,TRBV7-9,TRBJ2-7
ATVPTDTQY,TRBV6-7,TRBJ2-3
SVEETGGNQPQH,TRBV29-1,TRBJ1-5
ASRVLGQGNQPQH,TRBV6-5,TRBJ1-5
AWRLGLPGANVLT,TRBV30,TRBJ2-6
ASSNGGNNYNEQF,TRBV27,TRBJ2-1
ASSGTSGSNEQF,TRBV6-4,TRBJ2-1
ASSFPMTGNEQY,TRBV5-4,TRBJ2-7
ASSPTSGSGNEQF,TRBV18,TRBJ2-1
ASSSGTDYQETQY,TRBV5-1,TRBJ2-5
ASSFGTSGRTVQY,TRBV5-6,TRBJ2-5
ASSPPGDTGELF,TRBV18,TRBJ2-2
ASSSRPGTGVGQF,TRBV27,TRBJ2-1
ASSLRRDTQY,TRBV5-1,TRBJ2-3
SVEVGGTYNEQF,TRBV29-1,TRBJ2-1
ASSPQGAGTDTQY,TRBV7-2,TRBJ2-3
ASSLPPVGT,TRBV28,TRBJ1-2
SSSPEGDGYT,TRBV7-9,TRBJ1-2
AWSIDFSYGYT,TRBV30,TRBJ1-2
ASSLGHRETQY,TRBV5-1,TRBJ2-5
ASIRSVAGVSYNEQF,TRBV27,TRBJ2-1
ASSLTPGEQY,TRBV11-2,TRBJ2-7
ASSPGLAGSYEQY,TRBV7-9,TRBJ2-7
ASSSPDRISNYGYT,TRBV27,TRBJ1-2
ASTSPSYGYT,TRBV28,TRBJ1-2
ASSLLAGDYNEQF,TRBV19,TRBJ2-1
ASSERTGGEAF,TRBV6-1,TRBJ1-1
ASSNPKEEHTEAF,TRBV19,TRBJ1-1
ASSQAYYSPLH,TRBV14,TRBJ1-6
ASKREPGQRTEAF,TRBV6-1,TRBJ1-1
ASSSWTGITEKLF,TRBV11-3,TRBJ1-4
ASSLGFGGIETQY,TRBV5-4,TRBJ2-5